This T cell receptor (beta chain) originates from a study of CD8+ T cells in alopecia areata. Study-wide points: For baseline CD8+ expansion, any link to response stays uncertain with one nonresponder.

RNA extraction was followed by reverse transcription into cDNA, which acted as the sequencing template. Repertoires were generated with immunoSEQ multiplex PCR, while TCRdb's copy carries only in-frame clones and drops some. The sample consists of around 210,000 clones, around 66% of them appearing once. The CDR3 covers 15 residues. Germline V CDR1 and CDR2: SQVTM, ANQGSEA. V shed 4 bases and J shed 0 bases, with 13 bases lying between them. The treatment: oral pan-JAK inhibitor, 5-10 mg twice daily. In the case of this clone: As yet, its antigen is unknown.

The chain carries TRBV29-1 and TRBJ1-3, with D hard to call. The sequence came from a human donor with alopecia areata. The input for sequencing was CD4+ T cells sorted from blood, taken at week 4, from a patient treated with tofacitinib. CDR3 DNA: TGCAGCGTTGCCCCGGGTGCCAGCTCTGGAAACACCATATATTTT. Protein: CSVAPGASSGNTIYF.